The 3 T cell receptor beta chains below all came from one sample that was sequenced in a study of OX40 agonist ivuxolimab in advanced cancers. Profiled with immunoSEQ multiplex PCR; TCRdb holds only in-frame clones, not every one. The sample has 90,000 to 150,000 clones; 80% to 90% are singletons. The sequences come from CD4+ or CD8+ T cells sorted from blood, collected in a trial of the OX40 agonist ivuxolimab. Receptors were obtained from an adult with an advanced solid tumor such as melanoma, head and neck, liver or kidney cancer.

The rearrangement uses TRBV7-7 and TRBJ2-5; 7 positions match TRBD1. V dropped 3 bases and J dropped 5; count of bases not matched to a gene: 9. CDR1 is SSHAT, CDR2 FNYEAQ, per germline (reference sequence). The CDR3 covers 15 residues. The CDR3, as DNA: TGTGCCAGCAGCTTGATCGACAGGGCCGGGGAGACCCAGTACTTC. It codes for CASSLIDRAGETQYF.

The chain combines TRBV6-6 with TRBJ1-4; D is uncertain. The V gene lost 5 bases and the J gene lost 2 bases, with 15 bases spanning the gap. Germline assignment: CDR1 MNHNY and CDR2 SVGAGI (reference sequence). CDR3 length equals 16 residues. The DNA of the CDR3 is TGTGCCAGCAGTGTACAAGGGATCCGGACTAATGAAAAACTGTTTTTT. Encoded protein: CASSVQGIRTNEKLFF.

This clone occurred once. The chain uses TRBV9 and TRBJ2-7; TRBD1 aligns across 10 bases. Germline V gene data show CDR1 as SGDLS and CDR2 as YYNGEE. The CDR3 covers 15 residues. J was trimmed by 2 bases and V by 4 bases; bases with no gene match: 6. As DNA, the CDR3 is TGTGCCAGCAGCTCGGGACAGGGGCTCCCCTACGAGCAGTACTTC. Translation: CASSSGQGLPYEQYF.